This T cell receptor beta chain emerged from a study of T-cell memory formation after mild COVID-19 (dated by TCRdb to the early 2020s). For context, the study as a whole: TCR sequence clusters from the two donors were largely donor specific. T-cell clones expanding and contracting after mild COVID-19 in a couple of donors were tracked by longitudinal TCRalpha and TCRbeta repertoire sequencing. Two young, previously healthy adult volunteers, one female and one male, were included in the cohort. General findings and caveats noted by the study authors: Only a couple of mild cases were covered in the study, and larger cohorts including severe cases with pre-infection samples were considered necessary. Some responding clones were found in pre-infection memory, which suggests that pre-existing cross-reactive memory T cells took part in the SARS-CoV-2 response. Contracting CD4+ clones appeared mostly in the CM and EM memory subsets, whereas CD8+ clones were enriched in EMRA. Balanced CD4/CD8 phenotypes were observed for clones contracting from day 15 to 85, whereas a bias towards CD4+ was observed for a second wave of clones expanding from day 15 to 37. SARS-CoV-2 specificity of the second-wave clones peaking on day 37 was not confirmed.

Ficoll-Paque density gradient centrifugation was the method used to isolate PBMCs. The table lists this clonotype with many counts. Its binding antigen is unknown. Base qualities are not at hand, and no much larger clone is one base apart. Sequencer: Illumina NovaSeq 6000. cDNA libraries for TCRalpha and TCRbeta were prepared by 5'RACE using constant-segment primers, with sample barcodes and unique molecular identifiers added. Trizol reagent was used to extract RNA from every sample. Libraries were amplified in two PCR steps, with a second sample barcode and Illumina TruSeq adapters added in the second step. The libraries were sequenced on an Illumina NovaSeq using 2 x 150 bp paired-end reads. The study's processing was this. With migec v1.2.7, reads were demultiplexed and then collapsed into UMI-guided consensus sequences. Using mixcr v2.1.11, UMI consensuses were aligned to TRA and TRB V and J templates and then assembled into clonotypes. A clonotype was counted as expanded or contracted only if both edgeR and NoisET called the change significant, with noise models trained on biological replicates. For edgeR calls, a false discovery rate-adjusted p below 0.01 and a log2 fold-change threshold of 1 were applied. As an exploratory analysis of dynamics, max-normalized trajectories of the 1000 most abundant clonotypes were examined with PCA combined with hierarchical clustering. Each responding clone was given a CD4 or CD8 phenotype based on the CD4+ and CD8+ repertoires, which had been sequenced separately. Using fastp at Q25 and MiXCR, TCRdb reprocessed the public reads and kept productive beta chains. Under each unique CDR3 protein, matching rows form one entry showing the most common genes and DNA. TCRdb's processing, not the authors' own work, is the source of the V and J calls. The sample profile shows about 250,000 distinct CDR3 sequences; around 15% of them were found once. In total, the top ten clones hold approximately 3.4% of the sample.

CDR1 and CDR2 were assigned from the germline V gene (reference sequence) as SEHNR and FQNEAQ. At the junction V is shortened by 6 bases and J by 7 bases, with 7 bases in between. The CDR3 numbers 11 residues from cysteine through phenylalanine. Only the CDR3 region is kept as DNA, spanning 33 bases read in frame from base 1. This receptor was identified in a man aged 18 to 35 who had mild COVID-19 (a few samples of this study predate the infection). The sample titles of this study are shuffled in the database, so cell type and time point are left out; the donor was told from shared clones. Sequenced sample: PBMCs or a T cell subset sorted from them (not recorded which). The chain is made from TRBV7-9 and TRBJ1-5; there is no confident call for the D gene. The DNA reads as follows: TGTGCCAGCAGGTACATACAGCCCCAGCATTTT. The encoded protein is CASRYIQPQHF.